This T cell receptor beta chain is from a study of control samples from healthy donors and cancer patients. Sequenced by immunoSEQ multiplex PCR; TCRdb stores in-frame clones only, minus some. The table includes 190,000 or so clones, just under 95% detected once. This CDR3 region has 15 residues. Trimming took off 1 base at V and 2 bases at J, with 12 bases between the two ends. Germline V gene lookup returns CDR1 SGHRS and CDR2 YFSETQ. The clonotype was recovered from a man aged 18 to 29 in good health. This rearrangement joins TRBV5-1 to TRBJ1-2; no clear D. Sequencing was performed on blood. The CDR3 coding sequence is TGCGCCAGCAGCTTGTCGGGTGGAACCAACTATGGCTACACCTTC. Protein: CASSLSGGTNYGYTF.